Presented here are 18 T cell receptor beta chains from one specimen sequenced in a study of cytomegalovirus exposure and HLA in healthy donors. The PCR ran on 60 Vbeta and 13 Jbeta primers. Sequencing used immunoSEQ multiplex PCR; TCRdb keeps in-frame clones, though not all of them. The sample includes some 56,000 clones, approximately 80% of them seen just once. The sample comprised PBMCs. These receptors came from a woman in her thirties or forties in good health and CMV-seronegative.

The rearrangement links TRBV7-2 to TRBJ1-4, with D maybe TRBD1 (6 bases). Trimming took 5 bases from V and 8 from J, leaving 21 bases between them. The CDR3 is made up of 16 amino acids. CDR1 and CDR2 (germline): SGHTA, FQGNSA. CDR3 sequence reads: CASSQNQQGRGEKLFF. DNA of the CDR3: TGTGCCAGCAGCCAAAACCAACAGGGAAGGGGGGAAAAACTGTTTTTT.

The gene calls are TRBV11-3 and TRBJ2-5, with a possible D match to TRBD1 (5 bases). V was trimmed by 1 base and J by 1 base, leaving 10 bases between them. Germline lookup yields CDR1 SGHNT and CDR2 YENEEA. The CDR3 is 15 amino acids. CDR3 bases: TGTGCCAGCAGCTTAGGGCAGGGCCTCCAAGAGACCCAGTACTTC. It is translated as CASSLGQGLQETQYF.

In its sample, this clone was seen once. This rearrangement joins TRBV7-3 to TRBJ2-1; TRBD2 might be the D (6 bases). This CDR3 spans 13 amino acids. In germline, CDR1 is SGHTA, CDR2 FQGTGA. V shed 3 bases and J shed 9 bases, with 12 bases lying between them. DNA of the CDR3: TGTGCCAGCAGCTTTTGGGAGGAGGGTGAGCAGTTCTTC. Translation: CASSFWEEGEQFF.

This chain joins TRBV29-1 and TRBJ2-1; 13 positions match TRBD2. The V segment lost 5 bases and the J segment 9 bases; nucleotides outside the gene matches: 13. This CDR3 region has 16 residues. In germline, CDR1 is SQVTM, CDR2 ANQGSEA. This chain's CDR3 is CSVLGTSGIPRGEQFF. Written as DNA, the CDR3 is TGCAGCGTTCTCGGGACTAGCGGGATCCCCCGGGGTGAGCAGTTCTTC.

This chain connects TRBV5-1 to TRBJ2-5, with D possibly TRBD2 on 6 matching bases. V was trimmed by 0 bases and J by 1 base, leaving 10 bases between them. Germline V gene data show CDR1 as SGHRS and CDR2 as YFSETQ. The CDR3 totals 15 residues. CDR3 region: CASSLVGGTQETQYF. The CDR3 coding sequence is TGCGCCAGCAGCTTGGTTGGCGGGACCCAAGAGACCCAGTACTTC. Complete variable domain (other parts from reference TRBV5-1 and TRBJ2-5): KAGVTQTPRYLIKTRGQQVTLSCSPISGHRSVSWYQQTPGQGLQFLFEYFSETQRNKGNFPGRFSGRQFSNSRSEMNVSTLELGDSALYLCASSLVGGTQETQYFGPGTRLLVL.

V gene TRBV5-1 combines with J gene TRBJ1-3; D gene ambiguous. In germline, CDR1 is SGHRS, CDR2 YFSETQ. CDR3 size: 18 residues. The germline V and J ends were trimmed by 2 bases and 0 bases, with 18 bases remaining between them. The CDR3 reads CASSLSAGGAHSGNTIYF. Written as DNA, the CDR3 is TGCGCCAGCAGCTTATCAGCAGGAGGCGCCCACTCTGGAAACACCATATATTTT.

This clone has only one observation. The gene calls are TRBV6-1 and TRBJ2-7; 9 bases are a match to TRBD1. The CDR3 length is 14 residues. Looked up from germline, CDR1 is MNHNS and CDR2 is SASEGT. V shed 5 bases, J shed 5 bases, and the junction held 7 bases outside the gene matches. The CDR3 here is CASSSPTGGHEQYF. CDR3 in DNA: TGTGCCAGCAGTAGTCCGACAGGGGGACACGAGCAGTACTTC.

This chain uses TRBV7-6 with TRBJ2-1; the match to TRBD2 covers 13 bases. V gave up 4 bases and J gave up 14 bases; unmatched junction bases: 8. Germline V CDR1 and CDR2: SGHVS, FNYEAQ. The CDR3 is 14 amino acids. The CDR3 DNA reads as TGTGCCAGCAGCTCGGGACTAGCGGGAATCGGGGAGTTCTTC. This translates into CASSSGLAGIGEFF.

The V gene is TRBV6-6, the J gene TRBJ2-7, with unresolved D. Germline CDR1 is MNHNY and CDR2 is SVGAGI (reference sequence). The germline V and J ends were trimmed by 0 bases and 2 bases, with 8 bases remaining between them. The CDR3 is 14 residues long. CDR3 protein: CASSYSALAYEQYF. CDR3 nucleotide sequence: TGTGCCAGCAGTTACTCGGCCTTGGCCTACGAGCAGTACTTC.

This chain links TRBV6-1 with TRBJ2-2; 9 bases align to TRBD1. V was pared by 5 bases and J by 4 bases, with 5 bases of the junction left unmatched. Germline values: CDR1 MNHNS, CDR2 SASEGT. CDR3 length: 15 residues. CDR3 sequence (DNA): TGTGCCAGCAGTCTGGACAGGGGAGGCACCGGGGAGCTGTTTTTT. This sequence encodes CASSLDRGGTGELFF.

This chain uses TRBV5-6 with TRBJ2-7; D is unclear. The CDR3 loop spans 14 amino acids. CDR1 is SGHDT and CDR2 is YYEEEE in the germline V gene. V dropped 4 bases and J dropped 9 bases, with 20 bases sitting between them. CDR3 sequence (DNA): TGTGCCAGCAGCAGGCCCGACCACGGGTTCGGGCAGTACTTC. Its protein product is CASSRPDHGFGQYF.

This clone has a handful of counts. V and J are TRBV29-1 and TRBJ2-1; the D gene is possibly TRBD2 (6 bases). Germline-derived CDR1 and CDR2 are SQVTM and ANQGSEA. The CDR3 sequence is 15 residues long. Trimming pared 2 bases from V and 0 bases from J, leaving 11 bases between. The CDR3 is CSVELAGTSYNEQFF. The CDR3 DNA is TGCAGCGTTGAACTTGCGGGGACCTCCTACAATGAGCAGTTCTTC.

The chain joins TRBV9 to TRBJ1-2; D unclear. Per the germline V gene, CDR1 is SGDLS and CDR2 is YYNGEE. V was shortened by 3 bases and J by 8 bases, with 23 bases between the two germline ends. The CDR3 has 16 amino acids. The CDR3 region is CASSEADRAPVWGYTF. CDR3 nucleotides: TGTGCCAGCAGCGAGGCCGATCGAGCGCCCGTCTGGGGCTACACCTTC. Full variable domain (rest looked up from reference TRBV9 and TRBJ1-2): DSGVTQTPKHLITATGQRVTLRCSPRSGDLSVYWYQQSLDQGLQFLIQYYNGEERAKGNILERFSAQQFPDLHSELNLSSLELGDSALYFCASSEADRAPVWGYTFGSGTRLTVV.

The chain has TRBV2 and TRBJ2-7; the match to TRBD2 covers 9 bases. V gave up 6 bases and J gave up 3 bases; unmatched junction bases: 21. This CDR3 is built from 19 residues. Germline V gene data show CDR1 as SNHLY and CDR2 as FYNNEI. CDR3 DNA: TGTGCCAGCAGCGCGGGACTAGCCATATTAATCGCTAAGGGCTACGAGCAGTACTTC. Residues: CASSAGLAILIAKGYEQYF.

Points on this clone: One end of the junction is discordant with germline, which a read error may explain. The V and J genes are TRBV4-2 and TRBJ1-2; possible D gene TRBD1, 6 bases. The germline V gene has CDR1 LGHNA and CDR2 YNFKEQ. The CDR3 loop spans 15 amino acids. The CDR3 region has the DNA TGTGCCAGCGGCCAAGCAGGGGAGGGGATCTATGGCTACACCTTC. Protein: CASGQAGEGIYGYTF.

This chain links TRBV7-9 with TRBJ1-1; 7 nucleotides agree with TRBD1. CDR3 size: 15 residues. Germline lookup yields CDR1 SEHNR and CDR2 FQNEAQ (reference sequence). The trim removed 1 base at V and 0 bases at J, leaving 2 bases unmatched. CDR3 sequence reads: CASSLGGQMNTEAFF. The CDR3 DNA sequence: TGTGCCAGCAGCTTAGGGGGACAGATGAACACTGAAGCTTTCTTT. Full variable domain (rest looked up from reference TRBV7-9 and TRBJ1-1): DTGVSQNPRHKITKRGQNVTFRCDPISEHNRLYWYRQTLGQGPEFLTYFQNEAQLEKSRLLSDRFSAERPKGSFSTLEIQRTEQGDSAMYLCASSLGGQMNTEAFFGQGTRLTVV.

The gene calls are TRBV10-3 and TRBJ2-1, with TRBD2 identical over 13 bases. CDR3 size: 17 residues. Trimming took 5 bases from V and 3 from J; bases not matched to a gene: 7. The germline V gene has CDR1 ENHRY and CDR2 SYGVKD. The CDR3 DNA reads TGTGCCATCAGTTTTAGCGGACTAGCGGGAGTCTACAATGAGCAGTTCTTC. Amino acids: CAISFSGLAGVYNEQFF.

V is TRBV27 and J is TRBJ1-1; 7 positions match TRBD1. The V gene end was trimmed by 7 bases and the J gene end by 7 bases; junction bases not matched to a gene: 15. The length of the CDR3 is 15 residues. CDR1 is MNHEY, CDR2 SMNVEV, per germline (reference sequence). The CDR3 loop is CASILRPGRGNEAFF. The CDR3 coding sequence is TGTGCCAGCATCCTCCGCCCGGGCAGGGGGAATGAAGCTTTCTTT.